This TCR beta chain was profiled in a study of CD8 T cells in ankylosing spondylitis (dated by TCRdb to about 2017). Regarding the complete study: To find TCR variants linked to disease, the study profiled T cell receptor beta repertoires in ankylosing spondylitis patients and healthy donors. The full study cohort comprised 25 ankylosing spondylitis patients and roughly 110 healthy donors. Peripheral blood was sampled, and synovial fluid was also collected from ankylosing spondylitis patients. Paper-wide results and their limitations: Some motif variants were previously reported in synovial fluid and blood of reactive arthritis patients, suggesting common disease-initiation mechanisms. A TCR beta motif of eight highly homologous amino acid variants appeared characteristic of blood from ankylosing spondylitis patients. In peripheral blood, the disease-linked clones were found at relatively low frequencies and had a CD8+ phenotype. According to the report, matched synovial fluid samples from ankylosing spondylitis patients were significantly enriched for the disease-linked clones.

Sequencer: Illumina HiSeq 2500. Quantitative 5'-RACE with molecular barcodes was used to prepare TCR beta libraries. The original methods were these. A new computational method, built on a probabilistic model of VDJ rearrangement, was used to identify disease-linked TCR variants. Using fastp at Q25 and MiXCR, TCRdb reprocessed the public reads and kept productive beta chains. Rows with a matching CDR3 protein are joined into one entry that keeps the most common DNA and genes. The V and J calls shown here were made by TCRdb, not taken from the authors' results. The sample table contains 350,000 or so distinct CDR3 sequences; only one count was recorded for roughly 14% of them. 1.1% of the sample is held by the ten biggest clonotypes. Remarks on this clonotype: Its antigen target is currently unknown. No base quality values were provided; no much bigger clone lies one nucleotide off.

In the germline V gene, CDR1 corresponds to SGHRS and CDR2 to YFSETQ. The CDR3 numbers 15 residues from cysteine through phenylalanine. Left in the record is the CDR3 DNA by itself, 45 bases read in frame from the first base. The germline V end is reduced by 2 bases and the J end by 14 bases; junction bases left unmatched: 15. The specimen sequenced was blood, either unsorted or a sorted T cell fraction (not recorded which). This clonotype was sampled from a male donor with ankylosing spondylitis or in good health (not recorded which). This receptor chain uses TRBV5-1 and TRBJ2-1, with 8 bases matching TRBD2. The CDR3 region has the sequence CASSLHGGAPGLKFF. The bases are TGCGCCAGCAGCTTACACGGGGGGGCTCCGGGTTTGAAGTTCTTC. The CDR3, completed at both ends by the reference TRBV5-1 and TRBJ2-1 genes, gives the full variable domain KAGVTQTPRYLIKTRGQQVTLSCSPISGHRSVSWYQQTPGQGLQFLFEYFSETQRNKGNFPGRFSGRQFSNSRSEMNVSTLELGDSALYLCASSLHGGAPGLKFFGPGTRLTVL.